Detailed here is one T cell receptor beta chain. The sample originates from a study of blood T cell repertoires in COVID-19. Method: immunoSEQ multiplex PCR; TCRdb's copy keeps in-frame clones and lacks some. The sample records about 59,000 clones, over 75% being singletons. Trimming left V 3 bases short and J 1 base short, with 10 bases between. Germline assignment: CDR1 SGHKS and CDR2 YYEKEE (reference sequence). The CDR3 runs 14 residues. The chain carries TRBV5-5 and TRBJ1-2, with D perhaps TRBD1 (6 bases). This receptor was identified in a human donor in a cohort sampled during active COVID-19. The sequenced sample was peripheral blood. CDR3 nucleotides: TGTGCCAGCAGCTCGAAACAGGGTAACTATGGCTACACCTTC. It specifies CASSSKQGNYGYTF.